The T cell receptor (beta chain) under discussion was sequenced for a study of blood T cell repertoires in COVID-19. Study context: Acute and convalescent COVID-19 samples came from the United States, Italy and Spain.

Sequencing used immunoSEQ multiplex PCR; TCRdb keeps in-frame clones, though not all of them. The sample has fewer than 250,000 clones; about four fifths are singletons. Cohort 3 donors counted as recovered after two negative PCRs, clearance, or resolved symptoms. V shed 1 base and J shed 6 bases, with 7 bases lying between them. CDR1 is SNHLY and CDR2 is FYNNEI in the germline V gene. There are 12 residues in the CDR3. The sequencing input was PBMCs or T cells enriched from blood (not recorded which). The chain has TRBV2 and TRBJ2-7; no clear D. The receptor comes from a man in his 60s who had recovered from COVID-19. Here the CDR3 reads CASSEGLFEQYF. For the CDR3, the DNA is TGTGCCAGCAGTGAAGGACTGTTCGAGCAGTACTTC.